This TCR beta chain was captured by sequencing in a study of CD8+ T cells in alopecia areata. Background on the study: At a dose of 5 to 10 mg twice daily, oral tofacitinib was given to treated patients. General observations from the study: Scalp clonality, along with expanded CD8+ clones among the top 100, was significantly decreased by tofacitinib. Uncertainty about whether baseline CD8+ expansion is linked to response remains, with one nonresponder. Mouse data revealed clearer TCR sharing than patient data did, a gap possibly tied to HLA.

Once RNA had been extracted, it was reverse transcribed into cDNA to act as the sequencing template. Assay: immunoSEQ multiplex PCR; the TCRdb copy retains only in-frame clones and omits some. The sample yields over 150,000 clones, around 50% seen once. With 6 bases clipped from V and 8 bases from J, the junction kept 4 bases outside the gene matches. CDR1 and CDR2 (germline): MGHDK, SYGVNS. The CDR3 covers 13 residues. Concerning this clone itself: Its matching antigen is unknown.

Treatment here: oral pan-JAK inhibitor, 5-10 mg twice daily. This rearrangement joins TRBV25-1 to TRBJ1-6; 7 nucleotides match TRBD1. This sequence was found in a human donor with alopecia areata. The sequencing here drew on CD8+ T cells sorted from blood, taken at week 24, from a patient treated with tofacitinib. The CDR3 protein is CASSPQGDSPLHF. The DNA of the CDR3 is TGTGCCAGCAGCCCTCAGGGGGATTCACCCCTCCACTTT.